The following is a T cell receptor (beta chain) sequence with its context. CDR1 LGHNA and CDR2 YNFKEQ come from the germline V gene. Trimming took 0 bases from V and 4 from J, leaving 13 bases between them. The CDR3 is 16 residues long. The data derive from a study of cytomegalovirus exposure and HLA in healthy donors. PCR primers comprised 60 Vbeta and 13 Jbeta primers. Clones were read by immunoSEQ multiplex PCR, and TCRdb kept only the in-frame ones, dropping some. The table lists fewer than 110,000 clones, about four fifths of them singletons. This sequence joins TRBV4-2 and TRBJ1-5, with D perhaps TRBD1 (5 bases). The clonotype originates from a woman aged 35 to 49 in good health and CMV-seronegative. The sequenced sample was PBMCs. CDR3 protein: CASSQDGGGLNQPQHF. In DNA form, the CDR3 reads TGTGCCAGCAGCCAAGATGGTGGGGGACTGAATCAGCCCCAGCATTTT.